This T cell receptor beta chain was documented in a study of blood T cell repertoires in COVID-19. Germline CDR1 is SSHAT and CDR2 is FNYEAQ (reference sequence). The CDR3 runs to 15 residues. As for this clone: Germline is not matched at one junction end, which may reflect a read error.

The data were produced by immunoSEQ multiplex PCR, yet TCRdb's version contains in-frame clones alone and is incomplete. The sample carries about 170,000 clones, about 83% recorded once. J is TRBJ1-3 and V is TRBV7-7; D unclear. The material sequenced was peripheral blood. This TCR derives from a man in his forties who had recovered from COVID-19. The DNA of the CDR3 is TGTGCTAGCAGCTTAGCCCCAGGCTCTGGAAACACCATATATTTT. Its protein is CASSLAPGSGNTIYF. The full variable domain, rest sourced from reference TRBV7-7 and TRBJ1-3, is GAGVSQSPRYKVTKRGQDVTLRCDPISSHATLYWYQQALGQGPEFLTYFNYEAQPDKSGLPSDRFSAERPEGSISTLTIQRTEQRDSAMYRCASSLAPGSGNTIYFGEGSWLTVV.